This is a list of T cell receptor beta chains from one sample in a study of Tregs in tolerant kidney transplant recipients. Profiling relied on immunoSEQ multiplex PCR, and the TCRdb table lists in-frame clones only, not all of them. The top ten hold under 0.35% of the sample, which has 98,000 or so clones, roughly 89% seen once. Source: CD4+ T cells from blood, taken before the transplant. The receptors stem from a human donor who received a combined kidney and bone marrow transplant. Each CDR3 is given with its conserved first and last residue. The D gene is left open where the match is weak. Clone size is given for some rows only: seen once, a few or many times, or a class if the clone is expanded.

cdr3_aa cdr3_nt j_call d_call clone_size v_call
CASKDIAGGPNEQFF TGCGCCAGCAAAGACATAGCGGGAGGGCCCAATGAGCAGTTCTTC TRBJ2-1 TRBD2 . TRBV10-1
CASRGGRRISGNTIYF TGTGCCAGCAGAGGTGGGAGGCGGATCTCTGGAAACACCATATATTTT TRBJ1-3 . . TRBV2
CASSLGPGNNEQFF TGCGCCAGCAGCTTGGGGCCGGGAAACAATGAGCAGTTCTTC TRBJ2-1 . . TRBV5-1
CASTRDRDYGYTF TGTGCCAGCACCCGGGACAGGGACTATGGCTACACCTTC TRBJ1-2 TRBD1 . TRBV6-4
CASSIGGAETQYF TGTGCCAGTAGTATAGGGGGAGCCGAGACCCAGTACTTC TRBJ2-5 . . TRBV19
CASGLSGSSYNEQFF TGTGCCAGCGGTCTTAGCGGGAGCTCCTACAATGAGCAGTTCTTC TRBJ2-1 TRBD2 . TRBV7-8
CSVERAGKGQGVQDGYTF TGCAGCGTTGAAAGGGCGGGAAAGGGACAGGGGGTGCAGGATGGCTACACCTTC TRBJ1-2 TRBD1 . TRBV29-1
CASSVDSGRAPDEQFF TGTGCCAGCAGCGTAGATAGCGGGAGGGCCCCGGATGAGCAGTTCTTC TRBJ2-1 TRBD2 . TRBV9
CASSKKGTGNTIYF TGTGCCAGCAGTAAAAAGGGGACTGGAAACACCATATATTTT TRBJ1-3 . once TRBV25-1
CASIPPLGAGGPDTQYF TGTGCCAGCATTCCGCCTCTGGGGGCGGGAGGGCCCGATACGCAGTATTTT TRBJ2-3 TRBD2 . TRBV28
CASSQEGGFEQFF TGCGCCAGCAGCCAGGAGGGGGGGTTCGAGCAGTTCTTC TRBJ2-1 . . TRBV5-1
CASSLVRRGGELFF TGTGCCAGCAGCTTAGTAAGGCGAGGCGGGGAGCTGTTTTTT TRBJ2-2 . . TRBV11-2
CASSGQGTDTQYF TGTGCCAGCAGCGGACAGGGAACAGATACGCAGTATTTT TRBJ2-3 TRBD1 . TRBV27
CASGFSLVGGEAFF TGTGCTAGTGGTTTCTCCCTCGTGGGGGGGGAAGCTTTCTTT TRBJ1-1 . . TRBV12-5
CASNQGRGNTEAFF TGCGCCAGCAATCAGGGGCGAGGGAACACTGAAGCTTTCTTT TRBJ1-1 . . TRBV5-1
CASSLVGGPRYTGELFF TGTGCCAGCAGCTTAGTCGGGGGGCCGAGGTACACCGGGGAGCTGTTTTTT TRBJ2-2 . . TRBV7-2
CASSLGSSYNSPLHF TGTGCCAGCAGTTTGGGCTCCTCCTATAATTCACCCCTCCACTTT TRBJ1-6 . once TRBV28
CASTLQGSTGELFF TGTGCCAGCACCCTACAGGGTAGCACCGGGGAGCTGTTTTTT TRBJ2-2 . . TRBV28
CASSLLGDEQYF TGTGCCAGCAGCTTACTCGGGGACGAGCAGTACTTC TRBJ2-7 . . TRBV7-9
CASSPQMRIGTDTQYF TGTGCCAGTAGTCCTCAAATGAGGATTGGTACAGATACGCAGTATTTT TRBJ2-3 . . TRBV19
CASFPWGLAGNEQFF TGTGCCAGCTTCCCTTGGGGACTAGCGGGAAATGAGCAGTTCTTC TRBJ2-1 TRBD2 once TRBV18
CASKGSGLTGELFF TGTGCCAGCAAGGGGTCAGGGCTCACCGGGGAGCTGTTTTTT TRBJ2-2 . once TRBV2
CASSLYRLGTLAKNIQYF TGTGCCAGCAGCTTATACAGGCTGGGTACTCTAGCCAAAAACATTCAGTACTTC TRBJ2-4 . . TRBV7-9
CASSLVRALSGYTF TGTGCCAGCAGCTTGGTCAGGGCGCTGAGTGGCTACACCTTC TRBJ1-2 . . TRBV7-9
CASSLFGTRLSF TGTGCCAGCAGCTTATTCGGGACTAGACTCAGTTTT TRBJ2-3 TRBD2 . TRBV7-2
CASKGLAGGREQFF TGTGCCAGCAAGGGACTAGCGGGGGGGCGGGAGCAGTTCTTC TRBJ2-1 TRBD2 . TRBV27
CASNGRTPNSPLHF TGTGCCAGCAACGGACGGACACCCAATTCACCCCTCCACTTT TRBJ1-6 . . TRBV25-1
CASSSPGQGTDEQFF TGTGCCAGCAGCTCCCCGGGACAGGGCACGGATGAGCAGTTCTTC TRBJ2-1 TRBD1 . TRBV5-6
CASSFGQETQYF TGCGCCAGCAGCTTCGGGCAAGAGACCCAGTACTTC TRBJ2-5 . . TRBV5-1
CASSLRGRDNQPQHF TGTGCCAGCAGCTTGAGGGGTAGGGACAATCAGCCCCAGCATTTT TRBJ1-5 . . TRBV5-6
CASSQYDSAIATQYF TGCGCCAGCAGCCAATATGACAGCGCGATTGCGACCCAGTACTTC TRBJ2-5 . . TRBV4-1
CASSLVVTDTQYF TGTGCCAGCAGCTTGGTAGTCACAGATACGCAGTATTTT TRBJ2-3 . once TRBV5-4
CASSPSGPSGNTIYF TGTGCCAGCTCACCATCAGGGCCCTCTGGAAACACCATATATTTT TRBJ1-3 . . TRBV18
CASRSTRLEPEAFF TGCGCCAGCCGCTCTACCAGACTGGAGCCTGAAGCTTTCTTT TRBJ1-1 . . TRBV5-1
CASTQDSGQPQHF TGTGCCAGCACCCAGGACAGTGGGCAGCCCCAGCATTTT TRBJ1-5 . . TRBV7-9
CAIRDREAAFF TGTGCCATCAGGGACAGGGAGGCAGCTTTCTTT TRBJ1-1 TRBD1 . TRBV10-3
CATRLAGVQETQYF TGTGCCACCCGACTAGCGGGAGTTCAGGAGACCCAGTACTTC TRBJ2-5 TRBD2 . TRBV6-5
CASSWTEDYGYTF TGTGCCAGCAGTTGGACAGAAGATTATGGCTACACCTTC TRBJ1-2 . . TRBV28
CAGQNTGELFF TGTGCCGGACAAAACACCGGGGAGCTGTTTTTT TRBJ2-2 . few TRBV2
CASSDAASGRYEQYF TGCGCCAGCAGTGACGCGGCTAGCGGGAGGTACGAGCAGTACTTC TRBJ2-7 TRBD2 . TRBV10-2
CSVGQSNYGYTF TGCAGCGTGGGGCAGAGCAACTATGGCTACACCTTC TRBJ1-2 . once TRBV29-1
CASSLGGIRNSPLHF TGCGCCAGCAGCTTGGGAGGAATCCGGAATTCACCCCTCCACTTT TRBJ1-6 . once TRBV5-1
CASSQVEAREQYF TGCGCCAGCAGCCAAGTTGAAGCCCGCGAGCAGTACTTC TRBJ2-7 . once TRBV4-1
CASSSTLRTGGAEQYF TGTGCCAGCAGCTCAACCCTTCGGACAGGGGGCGCCGAGCAGTACTTC TRBJ2-7 TRBD1 . TRBV7-2
CASSQETGGLYGYTF TGTGCCAGCAGTCAAGAGACAGGGGGGCTCTATGGCTACACCTTC TRBJ1-2 TRBD1 . TRBV6-5
CASRETGGSYEQYF TGTGCCAGCAGGGAAACAGGGGGCTCCTACGAGCAGTACTTC TRBJ2-7 TRBD1 . TRBV6-6